The clone carrying this T cell receptor beta chain was detected only once. This entry comes from a study of cytotoxic CD8 clonotypes in ibrutinib-treated CLL. Assay used: immunoSEQ multiplex PCR; TCRdb lists only in-frame clones, some missing. The table shows 60,000 to 95,000 clones, with less than 90% occurring only once. Germline CDR1 MNHEY, CDR2 SMNVEV (reference sequence). The CDR3 loop spans 13 amino acids. V shed 4 bases and J 7 bases; nucleotides not matched to a gene: 4. This clonotype was obtained from a human donor with chronic lymphocytic leukemia. The sample here was PBMCs, taken after 24 months of ibrutinib treatment. The chain couples TRBV27 to TRBJ2-1; 7 bases are shared with TRBD2. The chain's CDR3 is CASSSRGSNEQFF. CDR3 coding DNA: TGTGCCAGCAGTTCTCGCGGGAGTAATGAGCAGTTCTTC.